The present TCR beta chain was sequenced within a study of identical twins. Study-wide results and limits: Findings came from cross-sectional statistics, without long-term follow-up of donors. Models, which agreed with sharing between unrelated individuals, nonetheless underestimated the out-of-frame TCR alpha sharing seen in monozygotic twins.

The CDR3 has 14 residues. V was pared by 1 base and J by 6 bases, with 10 bases between. Per the germline V gene, CDR1 is SEHNR and CDR2 is FQNEAQ (reference sequence). A universal primer site was created by template switching, with the cDNA bearing unique molecular identifiers. TCRdb fed the 5' RACE reads into MiXCR, producing one record per CDR3 protein. The table has a few hundred thousand distinct CDR3 sequences, more than 9% seen once. This clonotype showed up just a few times. Its antigen remains unidentified. This sample also belongs to another study, concerning yellow fever vaccine responses in identical twins.

This receptor was taken from a woman aged 18-30 years in good health. The chain couples TRBV7-9 to TRBJ2-1; D ambiguous. Sequenced: PBMCs. CDR3 nucleotides: TGTGCCAGCAGCTTAGTTGCGCGGCTCAATGAGCAGTTCTTC. It specifies CASSLVARLNEQFF.